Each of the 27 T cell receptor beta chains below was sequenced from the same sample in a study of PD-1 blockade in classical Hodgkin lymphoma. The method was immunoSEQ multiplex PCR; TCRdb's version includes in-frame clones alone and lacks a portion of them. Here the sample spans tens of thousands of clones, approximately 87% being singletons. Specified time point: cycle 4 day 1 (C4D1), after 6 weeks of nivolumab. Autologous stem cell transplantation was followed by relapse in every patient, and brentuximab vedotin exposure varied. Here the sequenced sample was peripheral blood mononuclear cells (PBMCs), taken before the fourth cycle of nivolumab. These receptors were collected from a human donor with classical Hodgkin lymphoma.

CDR3 bases: TGTGCCTGGAGTGTGCTCGGGGGTTTAGCAGAGACCCAGTACTTC. The encoded protein is CAWSVLGGLAETQYF. The chain links TRBV30 to TRBJ2-5; weak D call: TRBD2 (6 bases). The germline V gene has CDR1 GTSNPN and CDR2 SVGIG (reference sequence). The CDR3 is 15 amino acids. V gave up 0 bases and J gave up 4 bases, with 15 bases separating them. Filled out from reference TRBV30 and TRBJ2-5, the complete variable domain reads SQTIHQWPATLVQPVGSPLSLECTVEGTSNPNLYWYRQAAGRGLQLLFYSVGIGQISSEVPQNLSASRPQDRQFILSSKKLLLSDSGFYLCAWSVLGGLAETQYFGPGTRLLVL.

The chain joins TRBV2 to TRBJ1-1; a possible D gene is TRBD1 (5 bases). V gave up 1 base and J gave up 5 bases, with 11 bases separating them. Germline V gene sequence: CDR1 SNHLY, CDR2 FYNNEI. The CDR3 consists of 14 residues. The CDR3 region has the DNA TGTGCCAGCAGTGAAGGGTGGGGGGAAACTGAAGCTTTCTTT. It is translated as CASSEGWGETEAFF. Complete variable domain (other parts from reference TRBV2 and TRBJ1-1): EPEVTQTPSHQVTQMGQEVILRCVPISNHLYFYWYRQILGQKVEFLVSFYNNEISEKSEIFDDQFSVERPDGSNFTLKIRSTKLEDSAMYFCASSEGWGETEAFFGQGTRLTVV.

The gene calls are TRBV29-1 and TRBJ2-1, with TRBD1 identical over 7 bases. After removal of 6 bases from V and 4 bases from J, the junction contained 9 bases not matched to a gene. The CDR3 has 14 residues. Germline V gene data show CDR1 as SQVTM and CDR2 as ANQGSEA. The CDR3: CSVPTGQDYNEQFF. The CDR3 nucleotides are TGCAGCGTACCGACAGGGCAGGATTACAATGAGCAGTTCTTC.

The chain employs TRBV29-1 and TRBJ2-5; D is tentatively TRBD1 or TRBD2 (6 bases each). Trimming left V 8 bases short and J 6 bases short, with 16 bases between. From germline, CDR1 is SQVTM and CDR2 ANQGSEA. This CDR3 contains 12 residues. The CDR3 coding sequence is TGCAGCTCAGTCGGGGGCGGTCAGACCCAGTACTTC. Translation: CSSVGGGQTQYF.

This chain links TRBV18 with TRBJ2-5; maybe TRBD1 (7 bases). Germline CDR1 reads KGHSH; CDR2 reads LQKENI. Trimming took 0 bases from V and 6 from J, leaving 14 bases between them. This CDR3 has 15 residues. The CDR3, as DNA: TGTGCCAGCTCACCACCCCAGGGGGACTGGAAGACCCAGTACTTC. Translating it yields CASSPPQGDWKTQYF.

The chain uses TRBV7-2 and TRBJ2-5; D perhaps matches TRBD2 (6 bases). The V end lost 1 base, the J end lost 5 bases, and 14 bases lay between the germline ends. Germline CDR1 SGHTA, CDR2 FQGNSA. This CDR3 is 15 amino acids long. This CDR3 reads CASSLGTLRGETQYF. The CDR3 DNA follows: TGTGCCAGCAGCTTAGGGACTCTCCGGGGGGAGACCCAGTACTTC.

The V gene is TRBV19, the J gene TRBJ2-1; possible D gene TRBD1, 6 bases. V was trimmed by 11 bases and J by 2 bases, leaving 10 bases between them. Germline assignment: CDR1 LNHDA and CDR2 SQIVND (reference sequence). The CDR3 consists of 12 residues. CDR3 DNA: TGTGCCTCACAGGGACCCTACAATGAGCAGTTCTTC. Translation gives CASQGPYNEQFF.

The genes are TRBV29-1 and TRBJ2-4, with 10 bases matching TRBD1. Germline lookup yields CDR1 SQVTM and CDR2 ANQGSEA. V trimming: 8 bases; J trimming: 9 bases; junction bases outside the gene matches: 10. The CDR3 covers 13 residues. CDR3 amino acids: CSTRQGASSIQYF. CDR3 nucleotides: TGCAGCACCCGACAGGGGGCTAGTAGCATTCAGTACTTC.

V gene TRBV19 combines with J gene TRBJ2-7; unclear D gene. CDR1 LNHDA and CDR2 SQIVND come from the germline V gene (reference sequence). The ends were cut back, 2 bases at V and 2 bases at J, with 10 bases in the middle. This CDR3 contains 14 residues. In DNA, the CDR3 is TGTGCCAGTAGTATATATGGCGGCACCTACGAGCAGTACTTC. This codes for CASSIYGGTYEQYF.

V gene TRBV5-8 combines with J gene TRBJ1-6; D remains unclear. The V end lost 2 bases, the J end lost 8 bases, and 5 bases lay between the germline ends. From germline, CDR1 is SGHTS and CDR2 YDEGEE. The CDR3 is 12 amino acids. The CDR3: CASSFSDSPLHF. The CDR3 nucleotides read TGTGCCAGCAGCTTTTCAGATTCACCCCTCCACTTT.

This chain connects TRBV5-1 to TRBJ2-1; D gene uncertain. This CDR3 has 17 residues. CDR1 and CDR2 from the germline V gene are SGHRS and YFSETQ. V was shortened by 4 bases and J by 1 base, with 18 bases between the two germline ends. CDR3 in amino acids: CASSRDPAGKSYNEQFF. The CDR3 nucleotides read TGCGCCAGCAGCCGAGATCCAGCTGGTAAATCCTACAATGAGCAGTTCTTC.

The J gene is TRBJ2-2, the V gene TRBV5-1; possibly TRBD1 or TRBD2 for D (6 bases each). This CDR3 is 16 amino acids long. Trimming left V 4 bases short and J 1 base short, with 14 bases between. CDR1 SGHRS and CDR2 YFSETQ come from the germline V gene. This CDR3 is CASSKSQGLNTGELFF. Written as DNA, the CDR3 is TGCGCCAGCAGCAAATCACAGGGACTGAACACCGGGGAGCTGTTTTTT.

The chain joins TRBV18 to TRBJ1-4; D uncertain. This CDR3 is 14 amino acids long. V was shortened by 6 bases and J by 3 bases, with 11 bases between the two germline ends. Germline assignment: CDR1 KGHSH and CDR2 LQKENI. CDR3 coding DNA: TGTGCCAGCTCGAATGCCGGAGCTAATGAAAAACTGTTTTTT. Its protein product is CASSNAGANEKLFF.

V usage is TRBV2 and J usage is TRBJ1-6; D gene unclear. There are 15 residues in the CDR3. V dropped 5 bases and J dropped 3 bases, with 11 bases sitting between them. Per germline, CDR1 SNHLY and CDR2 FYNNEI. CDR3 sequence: CASSLGLSYNSPLHF. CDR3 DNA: TGTGCCAGCAGTCTCGGACTTAGCTATAATTCACCCCTCCACTTT.

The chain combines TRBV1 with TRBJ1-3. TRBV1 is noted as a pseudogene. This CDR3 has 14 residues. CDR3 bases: TGCACCAGCAGCCAGGATCATACAGGAAACACCATATATTTT. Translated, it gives CTSSQDHTGNTIYF.

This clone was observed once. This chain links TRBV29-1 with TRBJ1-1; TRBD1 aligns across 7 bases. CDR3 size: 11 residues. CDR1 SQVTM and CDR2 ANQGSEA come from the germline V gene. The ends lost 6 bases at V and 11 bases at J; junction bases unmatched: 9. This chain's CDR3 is CSVLTGVEAFF. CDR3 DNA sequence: TGCAGCGTCCTTACAGGGGTGGAGGCTTTCTTT. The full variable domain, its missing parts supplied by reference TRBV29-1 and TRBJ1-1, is SAVISQKPSRDICQRGTSLTIQCQVDSQVTMMFWYRQQPGQSLTLIATANQGSEATYESGFVIDKFPISRPNLTFSTLTVSNMSPEDSSIYLCSVLTGVEAFFGQGTRLTVV.

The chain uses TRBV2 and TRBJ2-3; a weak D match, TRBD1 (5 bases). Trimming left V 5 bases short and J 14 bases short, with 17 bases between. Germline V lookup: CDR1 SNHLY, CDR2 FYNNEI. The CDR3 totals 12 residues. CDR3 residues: CASSSIFPQGYF. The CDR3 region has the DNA TGTGCCAGCAGTTCAATTTTTCCCCAGGGGTATTTT.

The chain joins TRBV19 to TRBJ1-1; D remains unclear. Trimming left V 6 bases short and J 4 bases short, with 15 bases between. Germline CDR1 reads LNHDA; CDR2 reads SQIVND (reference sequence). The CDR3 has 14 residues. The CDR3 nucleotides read TGTGCCAGTAGCCCTCAGGTTGCGGGCACTGAAGCTTTCTTT. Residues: CASSPQVAGTEAFF.

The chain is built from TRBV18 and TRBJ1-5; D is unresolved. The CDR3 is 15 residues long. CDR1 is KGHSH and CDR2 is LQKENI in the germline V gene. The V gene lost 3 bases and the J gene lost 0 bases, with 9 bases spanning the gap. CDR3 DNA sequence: TGTGCCAGCTCACCCTTCGCGGGTAGCAATCAGCCCCAGCATTTT. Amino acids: CASSPFAGSNQPQHF. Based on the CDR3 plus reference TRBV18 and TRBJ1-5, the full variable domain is NAGVMQNPRHLVRRRGQEARLRCSPMKGHSHVYWYRQLPEEGLKFMVYLQKENIIDESGMPKERFSAEFPKEGPSILRIQQVVRGDSAAYFCASSPFAGSNQPQHFGDGTRLSIL.

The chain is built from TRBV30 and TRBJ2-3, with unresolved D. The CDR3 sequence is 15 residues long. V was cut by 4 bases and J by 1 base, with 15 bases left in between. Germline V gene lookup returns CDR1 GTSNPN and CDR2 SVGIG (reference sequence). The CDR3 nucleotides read TGTGCCTGGACCCTTTTCGCGGTCCGCACAGATACGCAGTATTTT. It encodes CAWTLFAVRTDTQYF. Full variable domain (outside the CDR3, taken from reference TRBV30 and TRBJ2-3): SQTIHQWPATLVQPVGSPLSLECTVEGTSNPNLYWYRQAAGRGLQLLFYSVGIGQISSEVPQNLSASRPQDRQFILSSKKLLLSDSGFYLCAWTLFAVRTDTQYFGPGTRLTVL.

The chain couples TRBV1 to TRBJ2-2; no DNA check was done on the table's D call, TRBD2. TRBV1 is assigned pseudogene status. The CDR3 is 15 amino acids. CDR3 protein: CTSSHPDRGVGELFF. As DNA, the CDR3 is TGCACCAGCAGCCACCCCGATCGCGGAGTCGGGGAGCTGTTTTTT.

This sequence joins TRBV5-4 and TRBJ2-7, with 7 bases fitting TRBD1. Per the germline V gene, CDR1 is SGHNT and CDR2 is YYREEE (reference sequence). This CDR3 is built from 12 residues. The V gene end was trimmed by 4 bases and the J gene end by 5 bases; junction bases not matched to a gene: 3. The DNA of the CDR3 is TGTGCCAGCAGCGCTACAGGGGACGAGCAGTACTTC. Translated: CASSATGDEQYF.

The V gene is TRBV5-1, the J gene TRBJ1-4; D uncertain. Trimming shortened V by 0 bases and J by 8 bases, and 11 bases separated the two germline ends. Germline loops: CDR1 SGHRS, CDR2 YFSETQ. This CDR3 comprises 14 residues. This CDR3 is CASSLAIQGEKLFF. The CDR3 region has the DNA TGCGCCAGCAGCTTGGCCATACAAGGGGAAAAACTGTTTTTT.

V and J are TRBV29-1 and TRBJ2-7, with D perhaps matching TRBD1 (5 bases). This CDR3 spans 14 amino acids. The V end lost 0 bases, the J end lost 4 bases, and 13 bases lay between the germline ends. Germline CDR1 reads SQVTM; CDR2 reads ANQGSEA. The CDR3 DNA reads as TGCAGCGTTGAAGATCTTGGGCAGGGTTACGAGCAGTACTTC. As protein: CSVEDLGQGYEQYF.

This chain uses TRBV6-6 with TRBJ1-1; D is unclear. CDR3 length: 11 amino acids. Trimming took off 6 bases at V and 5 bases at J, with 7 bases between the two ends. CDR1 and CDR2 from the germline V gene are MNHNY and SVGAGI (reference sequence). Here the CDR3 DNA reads TGTGCCAGCAGAGCGGGAACTGAAGCTTTCTTT. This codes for CASRAGTEAFF.

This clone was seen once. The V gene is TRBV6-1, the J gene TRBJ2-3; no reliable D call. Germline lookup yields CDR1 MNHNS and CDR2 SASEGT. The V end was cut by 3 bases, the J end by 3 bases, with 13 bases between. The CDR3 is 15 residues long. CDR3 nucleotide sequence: TGTGCCAGCAGTGATGACGGAATCGGTACAGATACGCAGTATTTT. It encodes CASSDDGIGTDTQYF.

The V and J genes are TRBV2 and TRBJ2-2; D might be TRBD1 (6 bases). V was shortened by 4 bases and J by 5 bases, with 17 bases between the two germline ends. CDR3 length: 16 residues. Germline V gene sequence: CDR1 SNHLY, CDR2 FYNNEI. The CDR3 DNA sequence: TGTGCCAGCAGTGTATTGGGCTTACAGGGTACCGGGGAGCTGTTTTTT. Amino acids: CASSVLGLQGTGELFF.